This T cell receptor beta chain derives from a study of T cell responses to AZD1222 COVID-19 vaccine. The study's findings and limits: The CD4 TCRs associated with vaccination extended across spike and predominated at 160-218 and 743-854. Donors skewed white British and female; clonal diversity was possibly underestimated. Recipients of AZD1222 seropositive at baseline numbered only five or six.

The germline V gene has CDR1 SGHVS and CDR2 FNYEAQ. Trimming took 5 bases from V and 2 from J, leaving 15 bases between them. This CDR3 spans 15 amino acids. In regard to this clone: Its specificity is unknown.

TCRdb's table, derived via immunoSEQ multiplex PCR, lists solely in-frame clones and lacks some. The sample has 120,000 or so clones; 75% to 90% are singletons. Investigators merged groups given second doses at roughly 4 or roughly 12 weeks. This chain joins TRBV7-6 and TRBJ2-5, with D perhaps matching TRBD1 or TRBD2 (5 bases each). The sample in question was peripheral blood, obtained 28 days after the second AZD1222 dose. The receptor comes from an adult who received the AZD1222 COVID-19 vaccine. The DNA of the CDR3 is TGTGCCAGCAGCCCCACGGGGCCTATACAAGAGACCCAGTACTTC. Translated, it gives CASSPTGPIQETQYF.